These 30 T cell receptor beta chains share one sample of origin, sequenced in a study of T cell repertoires in cytomegalovirus infection. No antigen has been identified for these receptors. TCRdb used MiXCR to reprocess the reads, holding one entry per CDR3 protein. The repertoire holds approximately 110,000 distinct CDR3 sequences, with under 55% as singletons. This specimen was CD8+ T cells from cultured PBMCs, taken from culture after CMV antigen stimulation. These receptors came from a human donor in good health (CMV status not recorded). Some clones in this sample may be carry-over from other donors' samples.

The chain joins TRBV6-5 to TRBJ1-1; no firm D call. The CDR3 has 11 residues. With 3 bases removed from V and 6 bases from J, the gap between germline ends came to 5 bases. Germline CDR1 is MNHEY and CDR2 is SVGAGI. DNA of the CDR3: TGTGCCAGCAGTTATCCCCCTGAAGCTTTCTTT. Amino acids: CASSYPPEAFF.

This clonotype came up many times. The chain couples TRBV7-6 to TRBJ2-1, with 13 bases matching TRBD2. Unmatched junction bases numbered 2, after V lost 5 bases and J lost 4 bases. CDR3 length: 15 residues. Germline CDR1 is SGHVS and CDR2 is FNYEAQ. CDR3 in DNA: TGTGCCAGCAGCCAACTAGCGGGGGGGTACAATGAGCAGTTCTTC. It specifies CASSQLAGGYNEQFF.

The chain has TRBV5-1 and TRBJ2-3; unclear D gene. V dropped 5 bases and J dropped 2 bases, with 9 bases sitting between them. In germline, CDR1 is SGHRS, CDR2 YFSETQ. The CDR3 is 13 residues long. Here the CDR3 reads CASRSGSTDTQYF. In DNA, the CDR3 is TGCGCCAGCAGATCAGGCTCCACAGATACGCAGTATTTT.

This chain links TRBV7-9 with TRBJ2-3, with D unclear. This CDR3 has 13 amino acids. Looked up from germline, CDR1 is SEHNR and CDR2 is FQNEAQ (reference sequence). The V end was cut by 8 bases, the J end by 4 bases, with 13 bases between. The CDR3: CASSATTPDTQYF. DNA for the CDR3: TGTGCCAGCTCGGCAACCACTCCAGATACGCAGTATTTT. The variable domain in full, completed from reference TRBV7-9 and TRBJ2-3, reads DTGVSQNPRHKITKRGQNVTFRCDPISEHNRLYWYRQTLGQGPEFLTYFQNEAQLEKSRLLSDRFSAERPKGSFSTLEIQRTEQGDSAMYLCASSATTPDTQYFGPGTRLTVL.

This clonotype has only a few counts. V and J are TRBV7-3 and TRBJ1-2, with a possible D match to TRBD1 (5 bases). From germline, CDR1 is SGHTA and CDR2 FQGTGA. Trimming pared 5 bases from V and 9 bases from J, leaving 22 bases between. CDR3 length equals 15 residues. The CDR3, as DNA: TGTGCCAGCAGCCCTGGGGACCTTTCCCCTCATCGCTACACCTTC. Translating gives CASSPGDLSPHRYTF.

This clonotype has a single count. Written as DNA, the CDR3 is TGTGCCAGCAGTTACACGGCCCTTAATGCCTATGGCTACACCTTC. As protein: CASSYTALNAYGYTF. The chain has TRBV6-8 and TRBJ1-2, with D hard to call. The CDR3 is 15 amino acids. Germline CDR1 is MNHGY and CDR2 is SAAAGT. Trimming removed 2 bases from V and 4 bases from J, with 14 bases in between.

The chain joins TRBV12-3 or TRBV12-4 to TRBJ1-4, with 7 bases that match TRBD1. This CDR3 comprises 14 residues. Trimming removed 8 bases from V and 5 bases from J; junction bases left unmatched: 8. The CDR3 region is CASGMRGRNEKLFF. As DNA, the CDR3 is TGTGCCAGCGGGATGAGGGGGCGGAATGAAAAACTGTTTTTT.

This clonotype has at least ten counts. The V call is TRBV20-1, the J call TRBJ1-5; TRBD1 is a possible D gene (6 bases). The CDR3 length is 14 residues. V gave up 2 bases and J gave up 4 bases, with 12 bases separating them. Germline lookup yields CDR1 DFQATT and CDR2 SNEGSKA (reference sequence). CDR3 in amino acids: CSARTGRSNQPQHF. The DNA of the CDR3 is TGCAGTGCTAGAACAGGGAGGTCAAATCAGCCCCAGCATTTT.

This chain connects TRBV4-1 to TRBJ2-1, with D unresolved. This CDR3 is 14 amino acids long. Germline V CDR1 and CDR2: MGHRA, YSYEKL. The V end was cut by 1 base, the J end by 4 bases, with 8 bases between. In DNA form, the CDR3 reads TGCGCCAGCAGCCAAGGGCTGCTTTACAATGAGCAGTTCTTC. Protein: CASSQGLLYNEQFF.

The V gene is TRBV4-1, the J gene TRBJ2-3; D unresolved. The ends were cut back, 0 bases at V and 2 bases at J, with 6 bases in the middle. The germline CDR1 and CDR2 sequences are MGHRA and YSYEKL. The CDR3 totals 14 residues. CDR3 sequence: CASSQDPATDTQYF. The CDR3 region has the DNA TGCGCCAGCAGCCAAGATCCGGCCACAGATACGCAGTATTTT.

This clonotype was detected only once. The chain has TRBV9 and TRBJ2-3; no definite D call. This CDR3 contains 12 residues. CDR1 and CDR2 (germline): SGDLS, YYNGEE. Trimming left V 3 bases short and J 6 bases short, with 8 bases between. CDR3 DNA sequence: TGTGCCAGCAGCGCAATGGAGGATACGCAGTATTTT. Amino acid sequence: CASSAMEDTQYF.

This clonotype was detected only a few times. This chain's CDR3 is CASSLGTGGVTEAFF. DNA for the CDR3: TGTGCCAGCAGCTTAGGGACAGGCGGGGTCACTGAAGCTTTCTTT. The chain recombines TRBV7-6 with TRBJ1-1, with 7 bases aligning to TRBD1. Germline V lookup: CDR1 SGHVS, CDR2 FNYEAQ. CDR3 length: 15 amino acids. V trimming: 1 base; J trimming: 4 bases; junction bases outside the gene matches: 6.

This clonotype showed up just a few times. CDR3 nucleotides: TGTGCCAGCAGCTTAGGCCTTAGCGGGACCGGGGAGCTGTTTTTT. It specifies CASSLGLSGTGELFF. The chain uses TRBV7-8 and TRBJ2-2; 7 bases line up with TRBD2. This CDR3 contains 15 residues. Germline V gene sequence: CDR1 SGHVS, CDR2 FQNEAQ. The V and J ends lost 1 base and 5 bases, in that order; junction bases with no gene match: 4.

The chain links TRBV11-2 to TRBJ1-1, with D uncertain. This CDR3 contains 14 residues. In germline, CDR1 is SGHAT, CDR2 FQNNGV. Trimming took off 1 base at V and 6 bases at J, with 12 bases between the two ends. The CDR3 bases are TGTGCCAGCAGCTTAGGTGGACCCCTTTCTGAAGCTTTCTTT. Its translation: CASSLGGPLSEAFF.

This clonotype has ten or more counts. V and J are TRBV24-1 and TRBJ1-5; 10 bases align to TRBD1. Germline V gene data show CDR1 as KGHDR and CDR2 as SFDVKD. The CDR3 is 17 residues long. V lost 3 bases to trimming and J lost 4 bases; unmatched junction nucleotides: 8. The CDR3 nucleotides are TGTGCCACCAGTGATCCCGGACAGGGGGAGCTTAATCAGCCCCAGCATTTT. Translation: CATSDPGQGELNQPQHF.

This clonotype has more than one count but fewer than ten. The chain recombines TRBV12-3 or TRBV12-4 with TRBJ2-1; D remains ambiguous. The CDR3 has 13 amino acids. Trimming cost V 3 bases and J 5 bases, with 8 bases left between them. For the CDR3, the DNA is TGTGCCAGCAGTTTTGGTAGAAACAATGAGCAGTTCTTC. It specifies CASSFGRNNEQFF.

The chain uses TRBV11-2 and TRBJ2-1; 11 positions match TRBD1. The length of the CDR3 is 14 residues. Germline V gene sequence: CDR1 SGHAT, CDR2 FQNNGV. J lost 9 bases, V lost 4 bases, and 5 bases had no gene match. This CDR3 reads CASSSGTGGFEQFF. As DNA, the CDR3 is TGTGCCAGCAGCTCCGGGACAGGGGGGTTTGAGCAGTTCTTC.

This clonotype was counted a few times. This chain connects TRBV28 to TRBJ1-2, with D hard to call. The CDR3 covers 14 residues. Trimming cost V 5 bases and J 2 bases, with 12 bases left between them. Looked up from germline, CDR1 is MDHEN and CDR2 is SYDVKM. For the CDR3, the DNA is TGTGCCAGCAGTCCGACCCCGGGGAACTATGGCTACACCTTC. Protein sequence: CASSPTPGNYGYTF.

This clonotype appeared a few times. The V and J genes are TRBV7-9 and TRBJ1-2, with D possibly being TRBD1 (6 bases). The CDR3 covers 14 residues. Trimming cost V 5 bases and J 5 bases, with 15 bases left between them. Looked up from germline, CDR1 is SEHNR and CDR2 is FQNEAQ (reference sequence). The CDR3 DNA reads TGTGCCAGCAGCCCGTGGACAGCCGAATATGGCTACACCTTC. Its translation is CASSPWTAEYGYTF.

The rearrangement links TRBV29-1 to TRBJ2-3; 8 positions agree with TRBD2. Germline trimming cut 5 bases from V and 1 base from J; bases unmatched to any gene: 5. The CDR3 length is 14 residues. Germline V CDR1 and CDR2: SQVTM, ANQGSEA. The CDR3 DNA reads TGCAGCGTTTCGGGGGGGGCCGGCACAGATACGCAGTATTTT. This sequence encodes CSVSGGAGTDTQYF.

This chain uses TRBV2 with TRBJ1-4; TRBD1 agrees at 7 bases. The CDR3 contains 15 residues. J gave up 4 bases and V 2 bases, and 4 bases lay outside the gene matches. Looked up from germline, CDR1 is SNHLY and CDR2 is FYNNEI. This CDR3 is CASSETGQYNEKLFF. The DNA of the CDR3 is TGTGCCAGCAGTGAAACGGGACAGTATAATGAAAAACTGTTTTTT.

A single count supports this clonotype. It may be a read error: a sequence one base away is much more abundant. This sequence joins TRBV19 and TRBJ2-2; D might be TRBD1 (6 bases). The CDR3 length is 11 residues. Deletions cut 5 bases from V and 17 bases from J, with 15 bases between. The germline gives CDR1 LNHDA, CDR2 SQIVND (reference sequence). The CDR3 spells CASSPSQGIFF. The CDR3 region has the DNA TGTGCCAGTAGTCCTTCTCAGGGGATATTTTTT.

This clonotype was seen once. The gene calls are TRBV7-9 and TRBJ2-7, with 10 bases matching TRBD1. Unmatched junction bases numbered 6, after V lost 5 bases and J lost 2 bases. Germline CDR1 reads SEHNR; CDR2 reads FQNEAQ (reference sequence). The CDR3 has 15 residues. This CDR3 reads CASSPDRGDPYEQYF. The CDR3 DNA sequence: TGTGCCAGCAGCCCGGACAGGGGGGATCCCTACGAGCAGTACTTC.

In this sample, this clonotype turned up a few times. A read error may account for a junction end that differs from germline. CDR3 in amino acids: CASAGGYTDTQYF. The CDR3 DNA is TGTGCCAGCGCGGGCGGGTACACAGATACGCAGTATTTT. The chain employs TRBV4-1 and TRBJ2-3, with D perhaps matching TRBD2 (5 bases). Germline V gene data show CDR1 as MGHRA and CDR2 as YSYEKL. This CDR3 spans 13 amino acids.

In its sample, this clonotype was seen a few times. CDR3 residues: CASSLGAGGRGDTQYF. In nucleotides, the CDR3 is TGTGCCAGCAGCTTAGGAGCGGGGGGGCGTGGAGATACGCAGTATTTT. The chain combines TRBV11-2 with TRBJ2-3; 10 positions agree with TRBD2. The ends lost 1 base at V and 5 bases at J; junction bases unmatched: 6. The CDR3 is 16 amino acids. In germline, CDR1 is SGHAT, CDR2 FQNNGV.

This chain connects TRBV19 to TRBJ2-7; either TRBD1 or TRBD2 may fit D (5 bases each). Germline CDR1 is LNHDA and CDR2 is SQIVND (reference sequence). V was trimmed by 6 bases and J by 2 bases, leaving 8 bases between them. This CDR3 has 12 amino acids. CDR3 sequence (DNA): TGTGCCAGTAGCATGGGGGCCTACGAGCAGTACTTC. Protein product: CASSMGAYEQYF.

This sequence joins TRBV2 and TRBJ1-2, with D hard to call. Looked up from germline, CDR1 is SNHLY and CDR2 is FYNNEI. CDR3 length: 15 amino acids. The germline V and J ends were trimmed by 3 bases and 1 base, with 12 bases remaining between them. The CDR3 reads CASSERAADNYGYTF. CDR3 nucleotides: TGTGCCAGCAGTGAGCGAGCGGCAGATAACTATGGCTACACCTTC.

This clonotype was seen a handful of times. The chain has TRBV7-9 and TRBJ1-2; 11 positions match TRBD1. The CDR3 contains 16 residues. V lost 4 bases, J lost 5 bases, and 9 bases stayed unmatched. Germline values: CDR1 SEHNR, CDR2 FQNEAQ (reference sequence). The CDR3 loop is CASSSLTRDRGYGYTF. The CDR3 DNA sequence: TGTGCCAGCAGCTCCTTAACCCGGGACAGGGGGTATGGCTACACCTTC.

The chain recombines TRBV7-2 with TRBJ1-4; D not resolved. This CDR3 spans 15 amino acids. The V gene lost 1 base and the J gene lost 8 bases, with 14 bases spanning the gap. CDR1 and CDR2 from the germline V gene are SGHTA and FQGNSA. The CDR3 loop is CASSLGSRVGEKLFF. The CDR3 coding sequence is TGTGCCAGCAGCTTAGGTTCCCGGGTGGGGGAAAAACTGTTTTTT. The full variable domain, completed using reference TRBV7-2 and TRBJ1-4, is GAGVSQSPSNKVTEKGKDVELRCDPISGHTALYWYRQSLGQGLEFLIYFQGNSAPDKSGLPSDRFSAERTGGSVSTLTIQRTQQEDSAVYLCASSLGSRVGEKLFFGSGTQLSVL.

This chain links TRBV6-1 with TRBJ2-1; tentative D call: TRBD2 (5 bases). V lost 0 bases and J 2 bases, leaving 8 bases between the germline ends. The CDR3 is made up of 15 amino acids. Germline values: CDR1 MNHNS, CDR2 SASEGT. In DNA, the CDR3 is TGTGCCAGCAGTGAAGCAAGAGGGACCTACAATGAGCAGTTCTTC. The encoded protein is CASSEARGTYNEQFF.